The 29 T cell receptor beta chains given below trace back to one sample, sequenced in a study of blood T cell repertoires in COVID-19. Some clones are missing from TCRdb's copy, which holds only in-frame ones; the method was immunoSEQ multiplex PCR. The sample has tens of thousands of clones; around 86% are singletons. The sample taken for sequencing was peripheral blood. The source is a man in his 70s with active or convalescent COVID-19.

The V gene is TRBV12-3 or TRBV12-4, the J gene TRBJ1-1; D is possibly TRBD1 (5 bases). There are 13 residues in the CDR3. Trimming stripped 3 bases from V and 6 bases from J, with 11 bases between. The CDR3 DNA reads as TGTGCCAGCAGTTTCCTAGGGGAGGCTGAAGCTTTCTTT. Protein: CASSFLGEAEAFF.

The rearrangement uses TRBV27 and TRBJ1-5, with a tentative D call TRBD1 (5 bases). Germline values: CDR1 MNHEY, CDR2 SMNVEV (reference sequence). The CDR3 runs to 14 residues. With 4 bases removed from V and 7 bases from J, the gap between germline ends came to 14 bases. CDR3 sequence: CASSSQGSGQPQHF. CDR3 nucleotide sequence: TGTGCCAGCAGTTCGCAGGGATCGGGCCAGCCCCAGCATTTT.

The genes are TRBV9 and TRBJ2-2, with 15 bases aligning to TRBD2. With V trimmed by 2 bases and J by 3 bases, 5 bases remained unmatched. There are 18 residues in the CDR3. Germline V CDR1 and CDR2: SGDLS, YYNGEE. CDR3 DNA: TGTGCCAGCAGCGTCGGACTAGCGGGAGGGCGGGACACCGGGGAGCTGTTTTTT. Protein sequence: CASSVGLAGGRDTGELFF.

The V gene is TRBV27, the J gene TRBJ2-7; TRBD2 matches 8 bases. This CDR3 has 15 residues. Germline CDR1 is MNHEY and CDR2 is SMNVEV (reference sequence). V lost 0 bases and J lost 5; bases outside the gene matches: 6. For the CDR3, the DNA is TGTGCCAGCAGTTTATCAGCGGGGGTCGGGGACGAGCAGTACTTC. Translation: CASSLSAGVGDEQYF.

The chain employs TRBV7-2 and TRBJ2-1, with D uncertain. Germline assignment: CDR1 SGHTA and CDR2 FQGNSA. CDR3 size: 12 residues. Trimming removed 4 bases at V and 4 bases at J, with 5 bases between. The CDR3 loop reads CASSSEYNEQFF. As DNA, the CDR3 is TGTGCCAGCAGCTCGGAGTACAATGAGCAGTTCTTC. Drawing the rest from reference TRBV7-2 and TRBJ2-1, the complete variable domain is GAGVSQSPSNKVTEKGKDVELRCDPISGHTALYWYRQSLGQGLEFLIYFQGNSAPDKSGLPSDRFSAERTGGSVSTLTIQRTQQEDSAVYLCASSSEYNEQFFGPGTRLTVL.

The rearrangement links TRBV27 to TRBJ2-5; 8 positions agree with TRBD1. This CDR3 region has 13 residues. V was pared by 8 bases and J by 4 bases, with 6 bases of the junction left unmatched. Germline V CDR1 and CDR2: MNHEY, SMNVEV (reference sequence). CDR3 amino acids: CASGPQGGETQYF. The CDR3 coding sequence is TGTGCCAGCGGACCACAGGGGGGAGAGACCCAGTACTTC.

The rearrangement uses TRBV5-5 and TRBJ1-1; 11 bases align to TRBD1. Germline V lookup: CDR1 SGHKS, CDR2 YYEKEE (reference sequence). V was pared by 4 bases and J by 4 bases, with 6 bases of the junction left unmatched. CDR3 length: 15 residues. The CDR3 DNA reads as TGTGCCAGCAGCGGATTGGGGACAGGGGGCACTGAAGCTTTCTTT. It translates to CASSGLGTGGTEAFF. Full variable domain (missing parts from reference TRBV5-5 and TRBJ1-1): DAGVTQSPTHLIKTRGQQVTLRCSPISGHKSVSWYQQVLGQGPQFIFQYYEKEERGRGNFPDRFSARQFPNYSSELNVNALLLGDSALYLCASSGLGTGGTEAFFGQGTRLTVV.

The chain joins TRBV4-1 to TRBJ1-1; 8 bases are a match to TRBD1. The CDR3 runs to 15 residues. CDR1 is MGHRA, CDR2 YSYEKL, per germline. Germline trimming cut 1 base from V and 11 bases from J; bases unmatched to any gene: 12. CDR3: CASSQGVDRVPRAFF. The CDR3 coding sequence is TGCGCCAGCAGCCAAGGGGTGGACAGGGTTCCGAGGGCTTTCTTT.

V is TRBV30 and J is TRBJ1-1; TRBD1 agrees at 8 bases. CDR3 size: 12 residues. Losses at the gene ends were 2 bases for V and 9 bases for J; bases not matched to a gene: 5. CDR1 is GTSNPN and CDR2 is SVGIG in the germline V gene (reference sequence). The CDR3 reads CAWSTSRGQAFF. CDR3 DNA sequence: TGTGCCTGGAGTACCTCCAGGGGGCAAGCTTTCTTT. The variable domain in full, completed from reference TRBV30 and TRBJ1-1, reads SQTIHQWPATLVQPVGSPLSLECTVEGTSNPNLYWYRQAAGRGLQLLFYSVGIGQISSEVPQNLSASRPQDRQFILSSKKLLLSDSGFYLCAWSTSRGQAFFGQGTRLTVV.

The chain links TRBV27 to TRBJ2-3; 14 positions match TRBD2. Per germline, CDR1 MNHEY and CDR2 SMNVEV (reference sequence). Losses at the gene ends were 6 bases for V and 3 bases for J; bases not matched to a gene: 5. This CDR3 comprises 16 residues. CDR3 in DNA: TGTGCCAGCAGGGGGACTAGCGGGAGTTGGACAGATACGCAGTATTTT. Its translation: CASRGTSGSWTDTQYF.

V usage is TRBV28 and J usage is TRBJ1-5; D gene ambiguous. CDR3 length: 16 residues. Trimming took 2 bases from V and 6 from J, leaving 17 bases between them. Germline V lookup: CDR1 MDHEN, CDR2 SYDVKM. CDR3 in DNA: TGTGCCAGCAGTTTACCCTCTGGCGCTGGAGGTCAGCCCCAGCATTTT. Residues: CASSLPSGAGGQPQHF.

The CDR3 reads CASNTRAGNTGELFF. The CDR3 bases are TGTGCCAGCAATACGAGGGCAGGGAACACCGGGGAGCTGTTTTTT. This chain connects TRBV2 to TRBJ2-2, with a possible D match to TRBD2 (5 bases). This CDR3 contains 15 residues. The V and J ends lost 7 bases and 1 base respectively, with 13 bases between them. Germline CDR1 SNHLY, CDR2 FYNNEI.

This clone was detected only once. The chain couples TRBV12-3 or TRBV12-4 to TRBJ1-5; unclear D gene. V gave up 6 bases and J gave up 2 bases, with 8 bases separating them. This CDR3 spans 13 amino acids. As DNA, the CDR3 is TGTGCCAGCAGAAAACATGGCAATCAGCCCCAGCATTTT. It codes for CASRKHGNQPQHF.

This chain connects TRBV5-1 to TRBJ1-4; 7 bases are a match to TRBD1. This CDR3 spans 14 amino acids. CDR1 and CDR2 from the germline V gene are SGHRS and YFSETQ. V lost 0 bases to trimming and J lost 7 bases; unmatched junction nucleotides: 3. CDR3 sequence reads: CASSLGDSGEKLFF. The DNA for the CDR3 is TGCGCCAGCAGCTTGGGGGACAGTGGTGAAAAACTGTTTTTT. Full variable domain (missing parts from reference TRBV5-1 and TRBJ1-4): KAGVTQTPRYLIKTRGQQVTLSCSPISGHRSVSWYQQTPGQGLQFLFEYFSETQRNKGNFPGRFSGRQFSNSRSEMNVSTLELGDSALYLCASSLGDSGEKLFFGSGTQLSVL.

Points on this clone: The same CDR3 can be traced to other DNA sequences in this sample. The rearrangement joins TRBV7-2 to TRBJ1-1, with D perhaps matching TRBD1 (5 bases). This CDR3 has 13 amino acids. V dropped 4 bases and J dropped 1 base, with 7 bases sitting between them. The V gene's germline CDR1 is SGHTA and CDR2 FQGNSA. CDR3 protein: CASSSQGNTEAFF. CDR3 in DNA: TGTGCCAGCAGCTCCCAGGGGAACACTGAAGCTTTCTTT.

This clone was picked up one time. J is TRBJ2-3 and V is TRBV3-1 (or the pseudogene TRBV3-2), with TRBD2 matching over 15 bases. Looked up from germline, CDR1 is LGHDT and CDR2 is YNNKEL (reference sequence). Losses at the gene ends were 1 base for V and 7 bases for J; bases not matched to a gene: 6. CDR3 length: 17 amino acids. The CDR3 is CASSQGGLAGGGHTQYF. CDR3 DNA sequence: TGTGCCAGCAGCCAAGGGGGACTAGCGGGAGGCGGGCATACGCAGTATTTT.

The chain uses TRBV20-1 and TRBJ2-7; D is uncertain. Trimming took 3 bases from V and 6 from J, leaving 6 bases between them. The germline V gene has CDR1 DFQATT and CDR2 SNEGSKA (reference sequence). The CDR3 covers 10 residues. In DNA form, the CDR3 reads TGCAGTGCTAGTACTCTCGAGCAGTACTTC. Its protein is CSASTLEQYF.

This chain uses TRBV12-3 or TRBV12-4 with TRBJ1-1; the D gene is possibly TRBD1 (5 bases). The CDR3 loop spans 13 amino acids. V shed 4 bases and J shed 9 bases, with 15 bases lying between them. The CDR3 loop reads CASSWGNRGKAFF. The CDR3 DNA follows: TGTGCCAGCAGTTGGGGCAATCGCGGAAAAGCTTTCTTT.

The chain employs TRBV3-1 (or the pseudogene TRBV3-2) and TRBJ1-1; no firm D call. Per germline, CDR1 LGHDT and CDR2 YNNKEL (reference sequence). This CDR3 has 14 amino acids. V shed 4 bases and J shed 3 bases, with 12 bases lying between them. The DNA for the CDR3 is TGTGCCAGCAGCCGACACGGGGAGGACACTGAAGCTTTCTTT. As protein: CASSRHGEDTEAFF.

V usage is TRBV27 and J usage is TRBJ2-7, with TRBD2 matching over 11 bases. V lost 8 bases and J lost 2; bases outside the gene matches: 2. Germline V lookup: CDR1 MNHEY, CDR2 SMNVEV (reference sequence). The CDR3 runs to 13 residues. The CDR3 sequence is CASRLAGTYEQYF. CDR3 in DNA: TGTGCCAGCCGACTAGCGGGGACCTACGAGCAGTACTTC.

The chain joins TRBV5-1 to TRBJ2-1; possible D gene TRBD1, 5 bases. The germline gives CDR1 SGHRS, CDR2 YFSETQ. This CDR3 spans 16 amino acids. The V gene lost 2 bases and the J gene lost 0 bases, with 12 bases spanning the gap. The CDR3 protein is CASSFLGPSSYNEQFF. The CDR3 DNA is TGCGCCAGCAGCTTTTTGGGGCCGAGCTCCTACAATGAGCAGTTCTTC. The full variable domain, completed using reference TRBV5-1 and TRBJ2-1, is KAGVTQTPRYLIKTRGQQVTLSCSPISGHRSVSWYQQTPGQGLQFLFEYFSETQRNKGNFPGRFSGRQFSNSRSEMNVSTLELGDSALYLCASSFLGPSSYNEQFFGPGTRLTVL.

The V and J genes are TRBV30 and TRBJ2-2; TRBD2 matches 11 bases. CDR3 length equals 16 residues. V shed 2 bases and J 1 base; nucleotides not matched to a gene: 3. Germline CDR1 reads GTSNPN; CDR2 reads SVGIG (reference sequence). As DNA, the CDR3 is TGTGCCTGGAGTTGGCTAGCGGGAGGGAACACCGGGGAGCTGTTTTTT. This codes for CAWSWLAGGNTGELFF.

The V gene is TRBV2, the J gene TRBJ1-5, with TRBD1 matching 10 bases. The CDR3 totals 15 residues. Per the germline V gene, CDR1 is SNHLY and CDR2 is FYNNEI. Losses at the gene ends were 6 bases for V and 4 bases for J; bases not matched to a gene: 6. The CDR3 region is CASRDRTGGNQPQHF. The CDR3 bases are TGTGCCAGCAGAGACCGGACAGGGGGGAATCAGCCCCAGCATTTT.

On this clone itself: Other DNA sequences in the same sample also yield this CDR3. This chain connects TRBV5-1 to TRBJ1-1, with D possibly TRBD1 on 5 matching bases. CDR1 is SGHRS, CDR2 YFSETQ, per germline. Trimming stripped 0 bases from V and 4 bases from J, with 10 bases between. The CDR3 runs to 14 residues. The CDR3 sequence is CASSLAGGGTEAFF. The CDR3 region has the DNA TGCGCCAGCAGCTTGGCCGGGGGTGGCACTGAAGCTTTCTTT.

The CDR3 coding sequence is TGTGCCAGCAACTCACAGGGGGCGGGCAATCAGCCCCAGCATTTT. This translates into CASNSQGAGNQPQHF. V gene TRBV6-6 combines with J gene TRBJ1-5; 9 nucleotides line up with TRBD1. Germline V lookup: CDR1 MNHNY, CDR2 SVGAGI (reference sequence). CDR3 length equals 15 residues. The V and J ends lost 7 bases and 2 bases, in that order; junction bases with no gene match: 6.

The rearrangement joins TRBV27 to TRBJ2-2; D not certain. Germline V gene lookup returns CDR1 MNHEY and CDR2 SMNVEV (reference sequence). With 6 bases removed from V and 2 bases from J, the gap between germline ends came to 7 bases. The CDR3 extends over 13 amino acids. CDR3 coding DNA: TGTGCCAGCAGCCCCTTAAACACCGGGGAGCTGTTTTTT. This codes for CASSPLNTGELFF.

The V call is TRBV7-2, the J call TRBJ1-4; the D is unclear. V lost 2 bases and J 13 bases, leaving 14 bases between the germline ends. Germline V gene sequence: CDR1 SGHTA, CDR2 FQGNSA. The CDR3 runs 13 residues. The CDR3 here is CASSLSYWEGLFF. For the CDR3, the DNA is TGTGCCAGCAGCTTAAGTTATTGGGAGGGACTGTTTTTT.

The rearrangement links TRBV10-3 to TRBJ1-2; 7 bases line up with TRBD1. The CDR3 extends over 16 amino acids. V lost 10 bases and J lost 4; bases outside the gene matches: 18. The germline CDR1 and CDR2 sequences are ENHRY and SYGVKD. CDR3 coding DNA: TGTGCCAGTTCGTCCCCGAGACAGGGAATTTCCTATGGCTACACCTTC. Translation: CASSSPRQGISYGYTF.

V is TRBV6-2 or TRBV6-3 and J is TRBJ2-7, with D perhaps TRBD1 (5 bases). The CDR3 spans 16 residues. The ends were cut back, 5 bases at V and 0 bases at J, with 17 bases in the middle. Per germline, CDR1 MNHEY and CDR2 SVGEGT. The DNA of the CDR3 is TGTGCCAGCAGTATCCACCTACAGGAAAGCTCCTACGAGCAGTACTTC. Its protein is CASSIHLQESSYEQYF.